This T cell receptor beta chain came from a study of T cell changes during pregnancy in multiple sclerosis. Sequencing was performed with immunoSEQ multiplex PCR; in TCRdb, only in-frame clones are kept and a portion is missing. Of around 80,000 clones listed, around 94% are singletons. From germline, CDR1 is SGHNT and CDR2 YYREEE (reference sequence). The CDR3 is 15 residues long. The V gene lost 0 bases and the J gene lost 3 bases, with 13 bases spanning the gap. The chain employs TRBV5-4 and TRBJ2-7, with a weak D call TRBD1 (6 bases). This specimen was peripheral blood, taken in the second trimester of pregnancy. This sequence originates from a female donor in good health, enrolled as a control in a pregnancy study. CDR3 amino acids: CASSLGDNSLYEQYF. CDR3 DNA sequence: TGTGCCAGCAGCTTGGGGGACAACTCCCTCTACGAGCAGTACTTC. The whole variable domain, remainder taken from reference TRBV5-4 and TRBJ2-7, is ETGVTQSPTHLIKTRGQQVTLRCSSQSGHNTVSWYQQALGQGPQFIFQYYREEENGRGNFPPRFSGLQFPNYSSELNVNALELDDSALYLCASSLGDNSLYEQYFGPGTRLTVT.